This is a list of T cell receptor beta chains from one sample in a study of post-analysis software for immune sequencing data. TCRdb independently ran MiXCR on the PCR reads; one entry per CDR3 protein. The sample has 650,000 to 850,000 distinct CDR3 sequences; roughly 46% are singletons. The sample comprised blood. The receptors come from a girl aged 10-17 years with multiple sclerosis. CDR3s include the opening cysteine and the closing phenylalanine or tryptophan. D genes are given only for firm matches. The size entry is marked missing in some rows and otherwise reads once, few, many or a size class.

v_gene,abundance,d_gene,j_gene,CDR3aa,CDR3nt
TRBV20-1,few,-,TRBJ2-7,CSAFAGANSYEQYF,TGCAGTGCCTTTGCGGGGGCTAACTCCTACGAGCAGTACTTC
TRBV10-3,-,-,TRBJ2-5,CAISESGKQYF,TGTGCCATCAGTGAGTCGGGAAAGCAGTACTTC
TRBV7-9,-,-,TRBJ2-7,CASSPRGGGYEQYF,TGTGCCAGCAGCCCCAGAGGGGGGGGTTACGAGCAGTACTTC
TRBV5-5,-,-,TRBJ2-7,CASSLTSIDRYEQYF,TGTGCCAGCAGCTTGACGTCGATAGACAGATACGAGCAGTACTTC
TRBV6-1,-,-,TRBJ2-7,CASLTPGFSDEQYF,TGTGCCAGCCTGACCCCAGGGTTTAGCGACGAGCAGTACTTC
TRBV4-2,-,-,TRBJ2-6,CASSLDTRAPGANVLTF,TGTGCCAGCAGCCTGGACACCAGGGCGCCTGGGGCCAACGTCCTGACTTTC
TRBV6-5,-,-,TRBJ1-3,CASSAPDGNTIYF,TGTGCCAGCAGCGCTCCTGATGGAAACACCATATATTTT
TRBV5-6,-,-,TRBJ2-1,CTSSLDPPSIYNEQFF,TGTACCAGCAGCTTGGACCCTCCGAGCATTTATAATGAGCAGTTCTTC
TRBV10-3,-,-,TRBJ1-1,CAITVRADDTEAFF,TGTGCCATCACTGTCAGGGCAGACGACACTGAAGCTTTCTTT
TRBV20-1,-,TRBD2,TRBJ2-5,CSAPPFDSGSETQYF,TGCAGTGCTCCCCCCTTTGATAGCGGGAGTGAGACCCAGTACTTC
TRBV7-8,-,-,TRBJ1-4,CASSFSSVEKLFF,TGTGCCAGCAGCTTCTCGAGCGTGGAAAAACTGTTTTTT
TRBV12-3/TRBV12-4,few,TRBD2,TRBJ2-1,CASSPQAGGPSEQFF,TGTGCCAGCAGTCCCCAAGCGGGAGGGCCCTCTGAGCAGTTCTTC
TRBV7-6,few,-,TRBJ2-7,CASSFGTVGEQYF,TGTGCCAGCAGCTTCGGAACAGTTGGCGAGCAGTACTTC
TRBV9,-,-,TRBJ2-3,CAGSVASGPGADTQYF,TGTGCCGGCAGCGTAGCTTCGGGCCCAGGGGCGGATACGCAGTATTTT
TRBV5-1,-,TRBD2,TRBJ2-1,CVSSGGGGHNEQFF,TGCGTCAGCAGCGGAGGCGGGGGACACAATGAGCAGTTCTTC
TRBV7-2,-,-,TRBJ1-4,CASSPHRVTNEKLFF,TGTGCCAGCAGCCCGCACAGGGTAACTAATGAAAAACTGTTTTTT
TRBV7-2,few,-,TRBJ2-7,CASSQRTGHYEQYF,TGTGCCAGCAGCCAACGGACGGGGCATTACGAGCAGTACTTC
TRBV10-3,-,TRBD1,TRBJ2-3,CAINDRGWSDTQYF,TGTGCCATCAATGACAGGGGGTGGTCAGATACGCAGTATTTT
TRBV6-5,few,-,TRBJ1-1,CASSQRGTNTEAFF,TGTGCCAGCAGTCAGCGGGGGACAAACACTGAAGCTTTCTTT
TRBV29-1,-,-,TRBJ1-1,CSVEGVTREAFF,TGCAGCGTTGAAGGGGTGACGCGGGAAGCTTTCTTT
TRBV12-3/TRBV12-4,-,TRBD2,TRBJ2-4,CASSGLAGLAKNIQYF,TGTGCCAGCAGTGGACTAGCGGGATTAGCCAAAAACATTCAGTACTTC
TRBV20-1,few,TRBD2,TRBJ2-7,CSASKSSGITSYEQYF,TGCAGTGCTAGTAAATCTAGCGGGATTACCTCCTACGAGCAGTACTTC
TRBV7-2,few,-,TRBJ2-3,CASSLGHPTDTQYF,TGTGCCAGCAGCTTAGGACACCCCACAGATACGCAGTATTTT
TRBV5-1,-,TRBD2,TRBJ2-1,CASSQGLASFEQFF,TGCGCCAGCAGCCAGGGACTAGCGAGTTTTGAGCAGTTCTTC
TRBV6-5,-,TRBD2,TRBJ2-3,CASSYLAGGSTDTQYF,TGTGCCAGCAGTTACTTAGCGGGAGGGAGCACAGATACGCAGTATTTT
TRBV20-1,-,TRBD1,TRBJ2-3,CSANAGTGTDTQYF,TGCAGTGCCAATGCGGGGACAGGGACCGATACGCAGTATTTT
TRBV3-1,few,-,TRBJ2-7,CASSPLGGTVSSYEQYF,TGTGCCAGCAGCCCCCTAGGTGGGACGGTGTCCAGCTACGAGCAGTACTTC
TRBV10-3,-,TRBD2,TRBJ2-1,CAISGEGNNEQFF,TGTGCCATCAGTGGGGAGGGGAACAATGAGCAGTTCTTC
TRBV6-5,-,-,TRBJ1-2,CASSYSLLGGYTF,TGTGCCAGCAGTTACTCGCTCCTAGGGGGCTACACCTTC
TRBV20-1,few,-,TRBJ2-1,CSAHRDPLVHNEQFF,TGCAGTGCACACCGGGACCCCTTAGTGCACAATGAGCAGTTCTTC
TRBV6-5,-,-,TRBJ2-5,CASSYLPGRPETQYF,TGTGCCAGCAGTTATCTCCCGGGGCGCCCGGAGACCCAGTACTTC
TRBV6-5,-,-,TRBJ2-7,CASSYSEDFYRSYEQYF,TGTGCCAGCAGTTACTCGGAAGACTTTTACCGCTCCTACGAGCAGTACTTC
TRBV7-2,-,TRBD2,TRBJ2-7,CASRAGLAAACEQYF,TGTGCCAGCAGAGCGGGACTAGCCGCAGCCTGCGAGCAGTACTTC
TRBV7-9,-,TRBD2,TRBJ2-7,CASSGRLAVTYEQYF,TGTGCCAGCAGCGGGCGACTAGCGGTTACCTACGAGCAGTACTTC
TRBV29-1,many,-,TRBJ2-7,CSVEGRAGEQYF,TGCAGCGTTGAAGGGAGGGCGGGCGAGCAGTACTTC
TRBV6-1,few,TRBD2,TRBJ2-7,CASSPGTSGIYYEQYF,TGTGCCAGCAGTCCCGGGACTAGCGGGATATACTACGAGCAGTACTTC
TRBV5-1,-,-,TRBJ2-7,CASSFARGHREQYF,TGCGCCAGCAGCTTCGCCAGGGGACATCGGGAGCAGTACTTC
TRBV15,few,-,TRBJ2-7,CATGGPYEQYF,TGTGCCACCGGGGGCCCCTACGAGCAGTACTTC
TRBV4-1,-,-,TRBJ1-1,CASSQGREAFF,TGCGCCAGCAGCCAAGGCAGGGAGGCTTTCTTT
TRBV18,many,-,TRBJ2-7,CASSPDHYEQYF,TGTGCCAGCAGCCCCGATCACTACGAGCAGTACTTC
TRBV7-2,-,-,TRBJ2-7,CASSFPGASYEQYF,TGTGCCAGCAGCTTCCCAGGGGCCTCCTACGAGCAGTACTTC
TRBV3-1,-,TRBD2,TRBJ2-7,CASSQTSAYYEQYF,TGTGCCAGCAGTCAAACTAGCGCCTACTACGAGCAGTACTTC
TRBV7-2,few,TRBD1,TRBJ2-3,CASSSRDRSTDTQYF,TGTGCCAGCAGCTCCCGGGACAGAAGCACAGATACGCAGTATTTT
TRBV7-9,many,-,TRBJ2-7,CASSGTYEQYF,TGTGCCAGCAGCGGGACCTACGAGCAGTACTTC
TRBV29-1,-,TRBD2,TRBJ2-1,CSVDPTSIFNNEQFF,TGCAGCGTTGACCCGACTAGCATTTTCAACAATGAGCAGTTCTTC
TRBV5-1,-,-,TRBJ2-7,CASSYPGIYEQYF,TGCGCCAGCAGCTACCCGGGGATTTACGAGCAGTACTTC
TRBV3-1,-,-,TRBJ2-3,CASSQDMRGDTQYF,TGTGCCAGCAGCCAAGATATGAGGGGAGATACGCAGTATTTT
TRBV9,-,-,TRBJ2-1,CASSPNRASKGNEQFF,TGTGCCAGCAGCCCGAACCGGGCCTCGAAGGGGAATGAGCAGTTCTTC
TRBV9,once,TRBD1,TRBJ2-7,CASSPRGQGGYEQYF,TGTGCCAGCAGCCCCCGGGGACAGGGAGGGTACGAGCAGTACTTC
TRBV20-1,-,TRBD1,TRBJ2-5,CRTGFRETQYF,TGCCGGACAGGCTTTCGAGAGACCCAGTACTTC
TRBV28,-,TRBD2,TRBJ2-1,CASSFPGLAGQGAYNEQFF,TGTGCCAGCAGTTTCCCGGGACTAGCGGGACAAGGGGCCTACAATGAGCAGTTCTTC
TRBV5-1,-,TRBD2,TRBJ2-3,CASSPRSGTSGRTDTQYF,TGCGCCAGCAGCCCACGCTCAGGGACTAGCGGGAGGACAGATACGCAGTATTTT